Listed here are 2 T cell receptor beta chains from one sample, sequenced in a study of blood T cell repertoires in COVID-19 (dated by TCRdb to about 2020). Libraries were built with the immunoSEQ multiplex PCR assay. As stored in TCRdb, this immuneACCESS dataset retains in-frame rearrangements with V and J assigned. A fraction of the clones does not appear; measured against another copy, unresolved V genes explain less than half of the discrepancy, and the remainder lacks a known reason. The sample profile shows more than 95,000 clones; 85% of them were found once. The ten largest clonotypes hold 5% to 7.5% of the sample. Source material: peripheral blood. The receptor source for this set is a man of 80 years or more with active or convalescent COVID-19.

V usage is TRBV19 and J usage is TRBJ1-1, with a possible D match to TRBD1 (6 bases). CDR1 is LNHDA, CDR2 SQIVND, per germline (reference sequence). The CDR3 has 16 amino acids. V dropped 3 bases and J dropped 6 bases, with 20 bases sitting between them. In nucleotides, the CDR3 is TGTGCCAGTAGTATCCTATATAGGGGGGGCCTTTCTGAAGCTTTCTTT. This codes for CASSILYRGGLSEAFF.

V usage is TRBV14 and J usage is TRBJ2-1; TRBD2 aligns across 7 bases. V dropped 5 bases and J dropped 9; count of bases not matched to a gene: 10. CDR3 length: 14 residues. The germline gives CDR1 SGHDN, CDR2 FVKESK. The CDR3 reads CASSFRLGGSEQFF. The CDR3 nucleotides read TGTGCCAGCAGCTTTCGACTAGGCGGGAGTGAGCAGTTCTTC. The full variable domain, with the rest looked up from reference TRBV14 and TRBJ2-1, is EAGVTQFPSHSVIEKGQTVTLRCDPISGHDNLYWYRRVMGKEIKFLLHFVKESKQDESGMPNNRFLAERTGGTYSTLKVQPAELEDSGVYFCASSFRLGGSEQFFGPGTRLTVL.